One and the same sample provided the 28 T cell receptor beta chains below, sequenced in a study of PD-L1 blockade in urothelial cancer. Here immunoSEQ multiplex PCR was the method, and the copy in TCRdb shows in-frame clones only, minus some. The table records some 97,000 clones, about 89% of them present only once. Sequencing used PBMCs, obtained around atezolizumab (anti-PD-L1) treatment. These receptors were collected from a woman over 75 with urothelial cancer.

The rearrangement links TRBV5-1 to TRBJ2-5; no definite D call. The CDR3 is 14 amino acids. Germline loops: CDR1 SGHRS, CDR2 YFSETQ. V lost 0 bases to trimming and J lost 5 bases, with 11 bases between them. CDR3 in amino acids: CASSLGLREETQYF. The CDR3 nucleotides read TGCGCCAGCAGCTTGGGGTTAAGAGAGGAGACCCAGTACTTC.

This clone is a singleton in its sample. The V gene is TRBV7-2, the J gene TRBJ2-7, with 9 bases fitting TRBD1. CDR3 length equals 12 residues. J was trimmed by 9 bases and V by 5 bases; bases with no gene match: 5. The germline gives CDR1 SGHTA, CDR2 FQGNSA. CDR3 nucleotide sequence: TGTGCCAGCAGCGGGGACAGGGTGGCGCAGTACTTC. This codes for CASSGDRVAQYF. The entire variable domain, with the rest obtained from reference TRBV7-2 and TRBJ2-7, is as follows: GAGVSQSPSNKVTEKGKDVELRCDPISGHTALYWYRQSLGQGLEFLIYFQGNSAPDKSGLPSDRFSAERTGGSVSTLTIQRTQQEDSAVYLCASSGDRVAQYFGPGTRLTVT.

The CDR3 nucleotides are TGTGCCAGCACTAGCGCCTCCGGTCTGGGCAATGAGCAGTTCTTC. The encoded protein is CASTSASGLGNEQFF. This chain uses TRBV28 with TRBJ2-1, with a tentative D call TRBD2 (6 bases). This CDR3 comprises 15 residues. V lost 7 bases to trimming and J lost 6 bases, with 19 bases between them. Germline-derived CDR1 and CDR2 are MDHEN and SYDVKM.

The genes are TRBV28 and TRBJ2-1; D unresolved. CDR3 length equals 14 residues. Trimming removed 4 bases from V and 7 bases from J, with 14 bases in between. CDR1 is MDHEN and CDR2 is SYDVKM in the germline V gene. The CDR3 DNA reads as TGTGCCAGCAGTTCCCTACTCTTCGGGAATGAGCAGTTCTTC. It translates to CASSSLLFGNEQFF.

The chain has TRBV7-9 and TRBJ2-5; D not certain. Trimming pared 10 bases from V and 7 bases from J, leaving 13 bases between. The length of the CDR3 is 11 residues. CDR1 is SEHNR, CDR2 FQNEAQ, per germline (reference sequence). The CDR3 DNA is TGTGCCACCCAACGTTTCGGGACCCAGTACTTC. This translates into CATQRFGTQYF.

The genes are TRBV28 and TRBJ1-1; 11 nucleotides line up with TRBD1. CDR1 is MDHEN, CDR2 SYDVKM, per germline. Losses at the gene ends were 6 bases for V and 4 bases for J; bases not matched to a gene: 7. This CDR3 spans 15 amino acids. CDR3 region: CASSPPGTGGTEAFF. In DNA, the CDR3 is TGTGCCAGCAGCCCACCCGGGACAGGGGGCACTGAAGCTTTCTTT. Drawing the rest from reference TRBV28 and TRBJ1-1, the complete variable domain is DVKVTQSSRYLVKRTGEKVFLECVQDMDHENMFWYRQDPGLGLRLIYFSYDVKMKEKGDIPEGYSVSREKKERFSLILESASTNQTSMYLCASSPPGTGGTEAFFGQGTRLTVV.

The V and J genes are TRBV2 and TRBJ2-1; no clear D. Germline CDR1 reads SNHLY; CDR2 reads FYNNEI. This CDR3 region has 12 residues. The V and J ends lost 5 bases and 4 bases respectively, with 6 bases between them. The CDR3 DNA is TGTGCCAGCAGTCAGGAATACAATGAGCAGTTCTTC. It specifies CASSQEYNEQFF.

The chain is built from TRBV5-1 and TRBJ1-4; tentatively, D is TRBD1 (5 bases). The CDR3 contains 14 residues. Germline V CDR1 and CDR2: SGHRS, YFSETQ. The germline V and J ends were trimmed by 3 bases and 6 bases, with 12 bases remaining between them. CDR3 sequence reads: CASSSGLRDEKLFF. DNA for the CDR3: TGCGCCAGCAGCTCGGGACTTCGGGATGAAAAACTGTTTTTT.

The chain couples TRBV18 to TRBJ2-2; 7 nucleotides line up with TRBD2. This CDR3 has 16 residues. V dropped 5 bases and J dropped 1; count of bases not matched to a gene: 7. CDR1 is KGHSH and CDR2 is LQKENI in the germline V gene. The CDR3 bases are TGTGCCAGCTCATGGGAGGGCGGACTGAACACCGGGGAGCTGTTTTTT. This encodes CASSWEGGLNTGELFF.

The rearrangement links TRBV7-9 to TRBJ2-3, with a weak D call TRBD1 (6 bases). CDR3 length: 17 residues. V lost 5 bases to trimming and J lost 1 base, with 19 bases between them. The germline V gene has CDR1 SEHNR and CDR2 FQNEAQ (reference sequence). CDR3 residues: CASSQTGRETRTDTQYF. As DNA, the CDR3 is TGTGCCAGCAGCCAGACAGGACGTGAAACTCGCACAGATACGCAGTATTTT. Looking up the rest from reference TRBV7-9 and TRBJ2-3 gives the full variable domain: DTGVSQNPRHKITKRGQNVTFRCDPISEHNRLYWYRQTLGQGPEFLTYFQNEAQLEKSRLLSDRFSAERPKGSFSTLEIQRTEQGDSAMYLCASSQTGRETRTDTQYFGPGTRLTVL.

The chain couples TRBV23-1 to TRBJ1-1; D gene uncertain. TRBV23-1 is annotated as an ORF whose role is uncertain. The CDR3 length is 14 residues. Trimming stripped 0 bases from V and 1 base from J, with 6 bases between. Here the CDR3 DNA reads TGCGCCAGCAGTCAATCGAAGAGGAACACTGAAGCTTTCTTT. Encoded protein: CASSQSKRNTEAFF.

This chain links TRBV10-1 with TRBJ2-1, with TRBD2 as a possible D gene (6 bases). The germline CDR1 and CDR2 sequences are WNHNN and SYGVQD (reference sequence). The length of the CDR3 is 14 residues. Trimming removed 3 bases from V and 7 bases from J, with 13 bases in between. The chain's CDR3 is CASSDPGRGNEQFF. The CDR3, as DNA: TGCGCCAGCAGTGATCCCGGCCGGGGGAATGAGCAGTTCTTC.

The chain carries TRBV7-6 and TRBJ2-7, with D perhaps matching TRBD2 (6 bases). Deletions cut 5 bases from V and 9 bases from J, with 17 bases between. This CDR3 contains 13 residues. Germline V gene data show CDR1 as SGHVS and CDR2 as FNYEAQ. The DNA for the CDR3 is TGTGCCAGCAGCCCCCAGCTGGGGACTCCGCAGTACTTC. This codes for CASSPQLGTPQYF. Together with reference TRBV7-6 and TRBJ2-7, the CDR3 gives the full variable domain: GAGVSQSPRYKVTKRGQDVALRCDPISGHVSLYWYRQALGQGPEFLTYFNYEAQQDKSGLPNDRFSAERPEGSISTLTIQRTEQRDSAMYRCASSPQLGTPQYFGPGTRLTVT.

The V and J genes are TRBV19 and TRBJ1-1, with no clear D. CDR3 length: 14 residues. Trimming took off 4 bases at V and 6 bases at J, with 15 bases between the two ends. Germline V lookup: CDR1 LNHDA, CDR2 SQIVND (reference sequence). The CDR3 sequence: CASSRAGSFPEAFF. For the CDR3, the DNA is TGTGCCAGTAGTAGGGCAGGTTCGTTTCCTGAAGCTTTCTTT.

The J gene is TRBJ2-7, the V gene TRBV9; TRBD2 matches at 10 bases. The length of the CDR3 is 16 residues. V trimming: 4 bases; J trimming: 3 bases; junction bases outside the gene matches: 10. CDR1 is SGDLS, CDR2 YYNGEE, per germline. The CDR3 loop reads CASSPVPLAGDYEQYF. The CDR3 nucleotides are TGTGCCAGCAGCCCCGTTCCCCTAGCGGGAGACTACGAGCAGTACTTC.

This clone was detected only once. The chain joins TRBV19 to TRBJ2-1; unclear D gene. In germline, CDR1 is LNHDA, CDR2 SQIVND (reference sequence). Trimming cost V 6 bases and J 0 bases, with 12 bases left between them. This CDR3 region has 15 residues. CDR3 loop: CASSRWSGSYNEQFF. CDR3 DNA sequence: TGTGCCAGTAGCCGTTGGTCGGGCTCCTACAATGAGCAGTTCTTC. Full variable domain (outside the CDR3, taken from reference TRBV19 and TRBJ2-1): DGGITQSPKYLFRKEGQNVTLSCEQNLNHDAMYWYRQDPGQGLRLIYYSQIVNDFQKGDIAEGYSVSREKKESFPLTVTSAQKNPTAFYLCASSRWSGSYNEQFFGPGTRLTVL.

This clone has only one observation. V is TRBV30 and J is TRBJ2-1, with D possibly TRBD2 on 6 matching bases. CDR1 GTSNPN and CDR2 SVGIG come from the germline V gene (reference sequence). The V end lost 7 bases, the J end lost 1 base, and 8 bases lay between the germline ends. The CDR3 consists of 12 residues. CDR3 sequence (DNA): TGTGCCTCCAGCGGGTCCTACAATGAGCAGTTCTTC. Encoded protein: CASSGSYNEQFF.

The chain joins TRBV27 to TRBJ1-1, with 9 bases that match TRBD1. Trimming at V came to 2 bases and at J to 1 base, leaving 20 bases not matched to a gene. Germline loops: CDR1 MNHEY, CDR2 SMNVEV (reference sequence). CDR3 length equals 21 residues. This CDR3 is CASSLAQITNPGQGRNTEAFF. In DNA form, the CDR3 reads TGTGCCAGCAGTTTAGCCCAGATTACTAATCCGGGACAGGGAAGGAACACTGAAGCTTTCTTT.

The chain recombines TRBV5-1 with TRBJ1-4; TRBD1 might be the D (6 bases). Germline V gene data show CDR1 as SGHRS and CDR2 as YFSETQ. Trimming cost V 3 bases and J 0 bases, with 12 bases left between them. The CDR3 covers 16 residues. This CDR3 is CASSSGQRATNEKLFF. Written as DNA, the CDR3 is TGCGCCAGCAGCTCCGGACAGCGTGCAACTAATGAAAAACTGTTTTTT.

CDR3 coding DNA: TGTGCCAGCAGCTCTCAGCGCGGGAGGGGGGAGACCCAGTACTTC. It is translated as CASSSQRGRGETQYF. This sequence joins TRBV5-6 and TRBJ2-5, with TRBD2 matching over 9 bases. This CDR3 is built from 15 residues. In germline, CDR1 is SGHDT, CDR2 YYEEEE. Losses at the gene ends were 3 bases for V and 5 bases for J; bases not matched to a gene: 8.

The chain uses TRBV9 and TRBJ1-4, with a weak D call TRBD1 (5 bases). The V gene's germline CDR1 is SGDLS and CDR2 YYNGEE. Between the trimmed V and J ends, which lost 0 bases and 8 bases, there was a span of 11 bases. The CDR3 is 14 residues long. The CDR3 region has the DNA TGTGCCAGCAGCGTAGGACGGTGGGGCGAAAAACTGTTTTTT. Encoded protein: CASSVGRWGEKLFF.

The chain combines TRBV5-6 with TRBJ1-1; no firm D call. CDR1 SGHDT and CDR2 YYEEEE come from the germline V gene. CDR3 length: 15 residues. Trimming left V 4 bases short and J 2 bases short, with 15 bases between. The CDR3 DNA reads as TGTGCCAGCAGCCTGAACGGGAATCTTAACACTGAAGCTTTCTTT. This sequence encodes CASSLNGNLNTEAFF.

The chain links TRBV19 to TRBJ2-5; the match to TRBD1 covers 7 bases. The CDR3 spans 15 residues. The V gene end was trimmed by 3 bases and the J gene end by 4 bases; junction bases not matched to a gene: 8. Germline CDR1 LNHDA, CDR2 SQIVND (reference sequence). The CDR3 spells CASSIPAQGRETQYF. The CDR3 nucleotides are TGTGCCAGTAGTATCCCGGCACAGGGGAGAGAGACCCAGTACTTC.

This rearrangement joins TRBV27 to TRBJ1-2, with a tentative D call TRBD1 (6 bases). The CDR3 loop spans 14 amino acids. Trimming shortened V by 9 bases and J by 3 bases, and 17 bases separated the two germline ends. Germline lookup yields CDR1 MNHEY and CDR2 SMNVEV (reference sequence). The CDR3 reads CASWDTMGHYGYTF. The CDR3 nucleotides read TGTGCCAGTTGGGACACTATGGGTCACTATGGCTACACCTTC.

This clone occurred once. In nucleotides, the CDR3 is TGTGCCAGCAGAGTAGCGGACCAAGAGACCCAGTACTTC. Its protein is CASRVADQETQYF. The J gene is TRBJ2-5, the V gene TRBV6-1; perhaps TRBD2 as D (6 bases). Germline loops: CDR1 MNHNS, CDR2 SASEGT. The CDR3 consists of 13 residues. V dropped 6 bases and J dropped 0 bases, with 8 bases sitting between them.

The chain employs TRBV7-9 and TRBJ1-2, with D unresolved. CDR1 is SEHNR, CDR2 FQNEAQ, per germline (reference sequence). The length of the CDR3 is 12 residues. The germline V and J ends were trimmed by 5 bases and 4 bases, with 8 bases remaining between them. The CDR3, as DNA: TGTGCCAGCAGCCCAGATGGCTATGGCTACACCTTC. Protein sequence: CASSPDGYGYTF. Full variable domain (rest looked up from reference TRBV7-9 and TRBJ1-2): DTGVSQNPRHKITKRGQNVTFRCDPISEHNRLYWYRQTLGQGPEFLTYFQNEAQLEKSRLLSDRFSAERPKGSFSTLEIQRTEQGDSAMYLCASSPDGYGYTFGSGTRLTVV.

This chain connects TRBV28 to TRBJ1-2, with 9 nucleotides matching TRBD1. The germline CDR1 and CDR2 sequences are MDHEN and SYDVKM. The CDR3 runs to 14 residues. V lost 8 bases, J lost 4 bases, and 8 bases stayed unmatched. The CDR3 DNA sequence: TGTGCCAGCGCCCCGGGACAGGGAGCCTATGGCTACACCTTC. It is translated as CASAPGQGAYGYTF.

V is TRBV28 and J is TRBJ2-2; D is perhaps TRBD1 (6 bases). The germline V gene encodes CDR1 MDHEN and CDR2 SYDVKM. This CDR3 comprises 13 residues. V dropped 4 bases and J dropped 6 bases, with 9 bases sitting between them. CDR3 bases: TGTGCCAGCAGTTACAGGGATCCCGGGGAGCTGTTTTTT. Amino acids: CASSYRDPGELFF.